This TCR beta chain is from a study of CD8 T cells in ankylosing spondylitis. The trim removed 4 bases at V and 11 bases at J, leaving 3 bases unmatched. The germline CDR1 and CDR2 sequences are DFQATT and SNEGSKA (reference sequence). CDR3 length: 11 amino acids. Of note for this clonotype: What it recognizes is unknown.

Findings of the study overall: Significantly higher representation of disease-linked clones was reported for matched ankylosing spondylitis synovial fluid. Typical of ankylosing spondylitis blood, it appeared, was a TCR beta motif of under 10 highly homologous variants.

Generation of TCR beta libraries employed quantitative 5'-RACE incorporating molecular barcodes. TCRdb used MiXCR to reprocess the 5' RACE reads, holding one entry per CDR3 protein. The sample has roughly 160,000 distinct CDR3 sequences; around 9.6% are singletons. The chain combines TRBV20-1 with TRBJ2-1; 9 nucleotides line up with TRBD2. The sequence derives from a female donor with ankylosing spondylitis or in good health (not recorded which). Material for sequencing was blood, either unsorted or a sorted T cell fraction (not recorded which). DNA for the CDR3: TGCAGTGCTAAGACTAGCGGAAAGCAGTTCTTC. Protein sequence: CSAKTSGKQFF.